These 21 T cell receptor beta chains share one sample of origin, sequenced in a study of beta chain features in type 1 diabetes. Study-wide results and caveats: Moderately but significantly shorter TCRB CDR3s were found in Type 1 diabetes patients in all four CD4+ subsets.

These receptors lack a known antigen. Since all of the isolated RNA was reverse transcribed, expressed TCRB transcripts were what got sequenced. Sequencing was performed with immunoSEQ multiplex PCR; in TCRdb, only in-frame clones are kept and a portion is missing. The data hold 150,000 to 200,000 clones, with around 9.7% observed a single time. The sequencing sample was made of central memory CD4+ T cells from blood. The receptors were sampled from a woman in her 30s with type 1 diabetes.

The V call is TRBV4-2, the J call TRBJ1-2; a weak D match, TRBD1 (6 bases). Trimming stripped 6 bases from V and 8 bases from J, with 16 bases between. This CDR3 is built from 13 residues. Germline lookup yields CDR1 LGHNA and CDR2 YNFKEQ. The CDR3: CASSPQGLRGYTF. The CDR3 nucleotides are TGTGCCAGCAGTCCACAGGGTTTAAGGGGCTACACCTTC.

There are a few counts of this clone. The CDR3: CAWREGPSGYNEQFF. The CDR3 DNA sequence: TGTGCCTGGAGAGAGGGGCCTAGCGGTTACAATGAGCAGTTCTTC. This sequence joins TRBV30 and TRBJ2-1; 7 bases fit TRBD2. CDR1 and CDR2 from the germline V gene are GTSNPN and SVGIG (reference sequence). The ends lost 3 bases at V and 4 bases at J; junction bases unmatched: 9. This CDR3 has 15 amino acids.

This clone was counted a few times. This chain links TRBV11-2 with TRBJ2-3; 7 positions match TRBD1. Germline assignment: CDR1 SGHAT and CDR2 FQNNGV. V shed 6 bases, J shed 2 bases, and the junction held 14 bases outside the gene matches. This CDR3 region has 17 residues. The chain's CDR3 is CASRPTTGTVNTDTQYF. CDR3 bases: TGTGCCAGCAGACCTACGACCGGGACAGTCAACACAGATACGCAGTATTTT.

This clone was found a few times. The chain carries TRBV5-1 and TRBJ2-1, with 10 bases fitting TRBD2. Trimming at V came to 2 bases and at J to 5 bases, leaving 1 base not matched to a gene. The length of the CDR3 is 14 residues. The germline CDR1 and CDR2 sequences are SGHRS and YFSETQ. The CDR3 loop is CASSFLAGDNEQFF. The CDR3 nucleotides read TGCGCCAGCAGCTTCCTAGCGGGAGACAATGAGCAGTTCTTC.

J is TRBJ2-6 and V is TRBV11-3; maybe TRBD1 (6 bases). From germline, CDR1 is SGHNT and CDR2 YENEEA. This CDR3 is built from 16 residues. V lost 1 base and J lost 2, with 9 bases in between. The CDR3 loop reads CASSLGTGTGANVLTF. The CDR3 DNA sequence: TGTGCCAGCAGCTTAGGAACAGGGACTGGGGCCAACGTCCTGACTTTC.

This clone occurred a few times. The CDR3 protein is CASSPPDTNTEAFF. In DNA, the CDR3 is TGTGCCAGCTCTCCTCCGGACACCAACACTGAAGCTTTCTTT. The chain employs TRBV18 and TRBJ1-1, with D possibly being TRBD1 (5 bases). In germline, CDR1 is KGHSH, CDR2 LQKENI. The V end was cut by 6 bases, the J end by 2 bases, with 13 bases between. This CDR3 spans 14 amino acids.

V usage is TRBV6-6 and J usage is TRBJ2-1; tentatively, D is TRBD1 (6 bases). CDR1 and CDR2 from the germline V gene are MNHNY and SVGAGI (reference sequence). The length of the CDR3 is 14 residues. V dropped 10 bases and J dropped 14 bases, with 27 bases sitting between them. The CDR3 DNA reads as TGTGCCACCCAGGCAATCCTCCGGAGACAGGTCAAGTTCTTC. Amino acid sequence: CATQAILRRQVKFF.

This clone was detected many times. The V and J genes are TRBV4-1 and TRBJ2-3; weak D call: TRBD1 (6 bases). The CDR3 spans 14 residues. Trimming left V 0 bases short and J 8 bases short, with 12 bases between. Germline values: CDR1 MGHRA, CDR2 YSYEKL. The CDR3 sequence is CASSQEVTGATQYF. In DNA form, the CDR3 reads TGCGCCAGCAGCCAAGAAGTGACAGGCGCTACGCAGTATTTT.

The chain employs TRBV10-2 and TRBJ2-7; 13 nucleotides agree with TRBD2. The length of the CDR3 is 13 residues. V dropped 6 bases and J dropped 6; count of bases not matched to a gene: 2. Germline CDR1 reads WSHSY; CDR2 reads SAAADI. CDR3 bases: TGCGCCAGCAGGGGACTAGCGGGAAGCGAGCAGTACTTC. Protein product: CASRGLAGSEQYF.

The J gene is TRBJ2-7, the V gene TRBV7-9; TRBD2 agrees at 8 bases. The V gene's germline CDR1 is SEHNR and CDR2 FQNEAQ (reference sequence). V lost 3 bases, J lost 2 bases, and 9 bases stayed unmatched. The CDR3 contains 16 residues. In nucleotides, the CDR3 is TGTGCCAGCAGCTTTGAAAGCGGGAGCTTCCCCTACGAGCAGTACTTC. This translates into CASSFESGSFPYEQYF.

The rearrangement links TRBV30 to TRBJ1-1; D is ambiguous. Germline lookup yields CDR1 GTSNPN and CDR2 SVGIG (reference sequence). V gave up 2 bases and J gave up 4 bases, with 11 bases separating them. CDR3 size: 13 residues. CDR3 nucleotides: TGTGCCTGGAGTCGGGGAGGGAGCACTGAAGCTTTCTTT. Translated, it gives CAWSRGGSTEAFF.

Regarding this clone: The junction departs from the called germline gene at one end, perhaps through a read error. CDR3 residues: CASSATLAGGPVPHF. In DNA form, the CDR3 reads TGTGCCAGCAGCGCGACTCTAGCGGGAGGGCCGGTTCCTCACTTC. The chain links TRBV7-9 to TRBJ2-5, with 12 bases lining up with TRBD2. In germline, CDR1 is SEHNR, CDR2 FQNEAQ (reference sequence). This CDR3 region has 15 residues. Complete variable domain (other parts from reference TRBV7-9 and TRBJ2-5): DTGVSQNPRHKITKRGQNVTFRCDPISEHNRLYWYRQTLGQGPEFLTYFQNEAQLEKSRLLSDRFSAERPKGSFSTLEIQRTEQGDSAMYLCASSATLAGGPVPHFGPGTRLLVL.

V usage is TRBV29-1 and J usage is TRBJ2-2; D uncertain. The V end was cut by 2 bases, the J end by 8 bases, with 9 bases between. The CDR3 has 12 amino acids. CDR1 SQVTM and CDR2 ANQGSEA come from the germline V gene. DNA of the CDR3: TGCAGCGTTGAACGGTCCCCAGGGGAGCTGTTTTTT. As protein: CSVERSPGELFF.

The chain joins TRBV29-1 to TRBJ1-4; 7 nucleotides line up with TRBD1. V dropped 5 bases and J dropped 8; count of bases not matched to a gene: 8. Germline assignment: CDR1 SQVTM and CDR2 ANQGSEA. There are 13 residues in the CDR3. The CDR3 loop is CSVKWDSQEKLFF. The CDR3 DNA sequence: TGCAGCGTTAAGTGGGACAGCCAAGAAAAACTGTTTTTT.

This rearrangement joins TRBV5-1 to TRBJ2-5; 11 nucleotides agree with TRBD2. The ends lost 0 bases at V and 3 bases at J; junction bases unmatched: 4. The CDR3 contains 16 residues. CDR1 is SGHRS and CDR2 is YFSETQ in the germline V gene. CDR3 in amino acids: CASSLVLAGGKETQYF. Here the CDR3 DNA reads TGCGCCAGCAGCTTGGTATTAGCGGGAGGGAAAGAGACCCAGTACTTC.

CDR3 coding DNA: TGTGCCAGCAGCTTATCGGACAGGGGGAGGCATAACACTGAAGCTTTCTTT. It specifies CASSLSDRGRHNTEAFF. V gene TRBV11-2 combines with J gene TRBJ1-1; 10 nucleotides line up with TRBD1. CDR3 size: 17 residues. The germline gives CDR1 SGHAT, CDR2 FQNNGV. V lost 2 bases, J lost 2 bases, and 8 bases stayed unmatched.

This chain uses TRBV15 with TRBJ1-5; D remains ambiguous. Germline V CDR1 and CDR2: LNHNV, YYDKDF (reference sequence). The V and J ends lost 1 base and 7 bases respectively, with 11 bases between them. The CDR3 covers 14 residues. The CDR3 loop reads CATSRGGGRQPQHF. CDR3 nucleotide sequence: TGTGCCACCAGCAGAGGGGGAGGGAGACAGCCCCAGCATTTT.

This chain links TRBV10-2 with TRBJ2-1; 7 bases fit TRBD1. V dropped 1 base and J dropped 12; count of bases not matched to a gene: 15. Looked up from germline, CDR1 is WSHSY and CDR2 is SAAADI. CDR3 size: 16 residues. The CDR3 region has the DNA TGCGCCAGCAGTGAGTACCGGGACAGTGAGATACTTAGGCAGTTCTTC. Protein product: CASSEYRDSEILRQFF.

This clone was seen a few times. This chain links TRBV5-1 with TRBJ2-1; 8 bases are a match to TRBD2. This CDR3 spans 16 amino acids. Germline CDR1 is SGHRS and CDR2 is YFSETQ. The V and J ends lost 0 bases and 7 bases, in that order; junction bases with no gene match: 9. The CDR3 DNA is TGCGCCAGCAGCTTGGCTCTCCAGCGGGAGCGGAATGAGCAGTTCTTC. Its protein product is CASSLALQRERNEQFF.

This clone was found a few times. The chain uses TRBV15 and TRBJ1-2; perhaps TRBD1 as D (6 bases). V was cut by 0 bases and J by 4 bases, with 12 bases left in between. CDR1 is LNHNV, CDR2 YYDKDF, per germline (reference sequence). CDR3 length: 15 amino acids. The CDR3 spells CATSRESGTSYGYTF. The DNA of the CDR3 is TGTGCCACCAGCAGAGAGTCTGGGACAAGCTATGGCTACACCTTC.

The J gene is TRBJ2-1, the V gene TRBV30; possibly TRBD1 for D (5 bases). CDR1 is GTSNPN, CDR2 SVGIG, per germline (reference sequence). The CDR3 runs to 11 residues. The germline V and J ends were trimmed by 4 bases and 7 bases, with 8 bases remaining between them. The CDR3 protein is CAWTGWNEQFF. The CDR3 nucleotides read TGTGCCTGGACAGGGTGGAATGAGCAGTTCTTC.